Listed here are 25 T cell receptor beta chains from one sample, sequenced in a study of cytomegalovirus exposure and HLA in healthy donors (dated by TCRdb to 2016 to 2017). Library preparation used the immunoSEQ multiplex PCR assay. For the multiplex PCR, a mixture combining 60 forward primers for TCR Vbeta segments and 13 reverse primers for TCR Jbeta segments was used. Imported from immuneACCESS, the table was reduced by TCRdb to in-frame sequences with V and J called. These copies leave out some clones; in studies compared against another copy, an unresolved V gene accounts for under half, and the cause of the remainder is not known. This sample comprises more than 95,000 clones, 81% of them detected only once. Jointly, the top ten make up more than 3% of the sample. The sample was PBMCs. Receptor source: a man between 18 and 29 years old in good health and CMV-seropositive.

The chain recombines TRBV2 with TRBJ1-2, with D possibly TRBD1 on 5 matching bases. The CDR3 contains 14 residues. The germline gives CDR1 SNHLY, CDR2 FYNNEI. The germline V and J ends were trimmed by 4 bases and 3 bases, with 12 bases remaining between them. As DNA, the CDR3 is TGTGCCAGCAGTGGACGGGGGAGTGACTATGGCTACACCTTC. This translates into CASSGRGSDYGYTF.

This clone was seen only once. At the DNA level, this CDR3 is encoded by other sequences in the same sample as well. The CDR3 reads CASSVTGNTEAFF. The CDR3 bases are TGTGCCAGCAGCGTAACAGGAAACACTGAAGCTTTCTTT. The chain recombines TRBV9 with TRBJ1-1, with D tentatively TRBD1 (5 bases). The CDR3 totals 13 residues. Germline CDR1 reads SGDLS; CDR2 reads YYNGEE. Trimming pared 1 base from V and 2 bases from J, leaving 6 bases between.

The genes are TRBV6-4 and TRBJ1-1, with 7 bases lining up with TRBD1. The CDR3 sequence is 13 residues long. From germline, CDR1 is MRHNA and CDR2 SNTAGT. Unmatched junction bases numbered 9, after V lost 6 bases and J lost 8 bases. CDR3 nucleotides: TGTGCCAGCAGCGCTGTGGTAGGGGGCGAAGCTTTCTTT. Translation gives CASSAVVGGEAFF.

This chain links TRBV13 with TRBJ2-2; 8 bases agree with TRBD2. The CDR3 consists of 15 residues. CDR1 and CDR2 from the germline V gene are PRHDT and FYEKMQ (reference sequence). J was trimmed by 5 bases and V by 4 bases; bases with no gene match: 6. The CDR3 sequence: CASSSTPGGTGELFF. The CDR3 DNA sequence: TGTGCCAGCAGCTCCACCCCGGGGGGGACCGGGGAGCTGTTTTTT.

CDR3 region: CASSTTGTPLGGELFF. The CDR3 coding sequence is TGTGCCAGCAGCACGACCGGGACACCCCTTGGCGGGGAGCTGTTTTTT. The chain couples TRBV7-9 to TRBJ2-2; D is perhaps TRBD1 (6 bases). Germline CDR1 reads SEHNR; CDR2 reads FQNEAQ (reference sequence). V lost 5 bases to trimming and J lost 7 bases, with 20 bases between them. The CDR3 has 16 amino acids.

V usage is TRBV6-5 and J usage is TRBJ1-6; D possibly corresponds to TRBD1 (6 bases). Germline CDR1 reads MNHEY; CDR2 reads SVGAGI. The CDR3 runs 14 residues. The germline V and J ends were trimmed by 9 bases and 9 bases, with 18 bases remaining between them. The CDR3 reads CASSPGAGSSPLHF. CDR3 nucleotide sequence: TGTGCCAGTAGTCCAGGGGCAGGGAGTTCACCCCTCCACTTT.

The CDR3 here is CASSDSHKSSYNEQFF. Written as DNA, the CDR3 is TGTGCCAGCAGTGATTCGCACAAAAGCTCCTACAATGAGCAGTTCTTC. The chain carries TRBV6-4 and TRBJ2-1; D not resolved. Germline-derived CDR1 and CDR2 are MRHNA and SNTAGT. V was shortened by 3 bases and J by 0 bases, with 12 bases between the two germline ends. CDR3 length: 16 residues.

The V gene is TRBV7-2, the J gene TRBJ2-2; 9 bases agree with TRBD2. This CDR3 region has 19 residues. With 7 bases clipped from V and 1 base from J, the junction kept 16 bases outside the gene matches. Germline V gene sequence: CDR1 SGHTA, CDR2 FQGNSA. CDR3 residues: CASTHPERGAPLNTGELFF. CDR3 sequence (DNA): TGTGCCAGCACCCATCCTGAGCGGGGGGCCCCTCTGAACACCGGGGAGCTGTTTTTT.

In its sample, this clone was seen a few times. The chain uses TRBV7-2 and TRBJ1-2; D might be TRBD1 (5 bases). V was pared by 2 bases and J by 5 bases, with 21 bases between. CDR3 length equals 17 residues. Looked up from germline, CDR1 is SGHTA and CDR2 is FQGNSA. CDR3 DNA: TGTGCCAGCAGCTTAAAAGGGGCAAACGGAGGGAGGTATGGCTACACCTTC. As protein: CASSLKGANGGRYGYTF.

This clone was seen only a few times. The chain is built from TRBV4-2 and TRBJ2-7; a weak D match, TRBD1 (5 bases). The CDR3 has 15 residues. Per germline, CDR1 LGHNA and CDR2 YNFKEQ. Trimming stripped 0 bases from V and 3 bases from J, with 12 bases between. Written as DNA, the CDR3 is TGTGCCAGCAGCCAAGAACTCCGCAGGGTCTACGAGCAGTACTTC. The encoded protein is CASSQELRRVYEQYF.

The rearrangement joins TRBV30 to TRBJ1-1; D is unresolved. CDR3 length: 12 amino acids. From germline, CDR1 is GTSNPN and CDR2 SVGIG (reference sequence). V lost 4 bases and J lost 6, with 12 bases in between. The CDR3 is CAWKGLRAEAFF. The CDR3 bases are TGTGCCTGGAAAGGGTTGAGGGCTGAAGCTTTCTTT. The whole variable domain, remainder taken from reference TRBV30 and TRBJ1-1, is SQTIHQWPATLVQPVGSPLSLECTVEGTSNPNLYWYRQAAGRGLQLLFYSVGIGQISSEVPQNLSASRPQDRQFILSSKKLLLSDSGFYLCAWKGLRAEAFFGQGTRLTVV.

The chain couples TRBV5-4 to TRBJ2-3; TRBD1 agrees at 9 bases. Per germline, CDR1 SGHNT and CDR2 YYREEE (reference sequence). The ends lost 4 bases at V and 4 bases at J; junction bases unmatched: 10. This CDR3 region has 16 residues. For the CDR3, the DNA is TGTGCCAGCAGCCGGAAACAGGGGGCGCGGGCAGATACGCAGTATTTT. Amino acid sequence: CASSRKQGARADTQYF.

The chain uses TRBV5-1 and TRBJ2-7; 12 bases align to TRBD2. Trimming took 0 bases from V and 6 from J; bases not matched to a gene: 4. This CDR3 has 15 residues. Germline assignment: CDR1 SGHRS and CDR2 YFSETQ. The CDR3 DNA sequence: TGCGCCAGCAGCTTGGTACTAGCGGGAGGACGCGAGCAGTACTTC. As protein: CASSLVLAGGREQYF.

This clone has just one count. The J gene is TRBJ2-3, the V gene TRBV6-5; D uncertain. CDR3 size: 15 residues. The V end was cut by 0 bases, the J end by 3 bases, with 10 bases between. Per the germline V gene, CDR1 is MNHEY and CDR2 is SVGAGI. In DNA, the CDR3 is TGTGCCAGCAGTTACTCAGAGGTGGTTACAGATACGCAGTATTTT. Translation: CASSYSEVVTDTQYF.

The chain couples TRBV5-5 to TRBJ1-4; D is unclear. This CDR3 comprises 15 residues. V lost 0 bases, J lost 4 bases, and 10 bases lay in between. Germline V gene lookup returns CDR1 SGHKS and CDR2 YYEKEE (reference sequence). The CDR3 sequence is CASSLAEGSNEKLFF. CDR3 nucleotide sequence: TGTGCCAGCAGCTTGGCCGAAGGGAGTAATGAAAAACTGTTTTTT. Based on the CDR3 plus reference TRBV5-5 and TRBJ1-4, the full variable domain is DAGVTQSPTHLIKTRGQQVTLRCSPISGHKSVSWYQQVLGQGPQFIFQYYEKEERGRGNFPDRFSARQFPNYSSELNVNALLLGDSALYLCASSLAEGSNEKLFFGSGTQLSVL.

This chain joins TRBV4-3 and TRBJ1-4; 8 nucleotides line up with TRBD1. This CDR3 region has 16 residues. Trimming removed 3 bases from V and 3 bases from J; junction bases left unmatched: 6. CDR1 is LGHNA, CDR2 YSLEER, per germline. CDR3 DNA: TGCGCCAGCAGCCACCATCAGGGGGCGGCTAATGAAAAACTGTTTTTT. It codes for CASSHHQGAANEKLFF.

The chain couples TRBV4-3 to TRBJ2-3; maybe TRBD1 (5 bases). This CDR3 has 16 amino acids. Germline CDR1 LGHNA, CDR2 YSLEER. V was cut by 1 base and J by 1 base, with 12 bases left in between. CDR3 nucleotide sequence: TGCGCCAGCAGCCAAGGTGAAGGGGTGGGCACAGATACGCAGTATTTT. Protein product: CASSQGEGVGTDTQYF.

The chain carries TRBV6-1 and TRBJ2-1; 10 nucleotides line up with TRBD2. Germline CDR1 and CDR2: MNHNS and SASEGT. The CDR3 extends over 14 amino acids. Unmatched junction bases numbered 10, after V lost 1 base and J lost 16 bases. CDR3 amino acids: CASSEVSLAGVGFF. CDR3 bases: TGTGCCAGCAGTGAAGTTTCCCTAGCGGGAGTAGGATTCTTC.

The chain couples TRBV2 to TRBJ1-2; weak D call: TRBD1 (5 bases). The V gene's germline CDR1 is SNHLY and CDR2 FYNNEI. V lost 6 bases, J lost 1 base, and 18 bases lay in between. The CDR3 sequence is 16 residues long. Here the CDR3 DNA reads TGTGCCAGCAGAGCGACTCTTCTGGGGGGTAACTATGGCTACACCTTC. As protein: CASRATLLGGNYGYTF.

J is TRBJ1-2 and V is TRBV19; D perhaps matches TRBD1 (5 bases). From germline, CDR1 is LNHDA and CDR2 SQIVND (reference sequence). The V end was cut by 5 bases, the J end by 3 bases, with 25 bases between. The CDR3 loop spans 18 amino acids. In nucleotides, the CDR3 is TGTGCCAGTAGTTTCAGTGGGGGGACCCTCGCGGGCTACTATGGCTACACCTTC. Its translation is CASSFSGGTLAGYYGYTF.

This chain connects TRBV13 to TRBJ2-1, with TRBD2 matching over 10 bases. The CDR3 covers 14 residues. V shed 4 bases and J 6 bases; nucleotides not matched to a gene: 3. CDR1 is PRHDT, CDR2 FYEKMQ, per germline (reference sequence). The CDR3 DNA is TGTGCCAGCAGCTCGGGACTAGCGTTCAATGAGCAGTTCTTC. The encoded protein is CASSSGLAFNEQFF.

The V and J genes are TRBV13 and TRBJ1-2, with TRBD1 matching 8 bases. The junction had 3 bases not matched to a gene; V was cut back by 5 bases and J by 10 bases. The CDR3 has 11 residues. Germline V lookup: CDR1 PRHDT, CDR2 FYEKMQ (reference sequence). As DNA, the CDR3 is TGTGCCAGCAGCGGACAGGGTGACTACACCTTC. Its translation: CASSGQGDYTF.

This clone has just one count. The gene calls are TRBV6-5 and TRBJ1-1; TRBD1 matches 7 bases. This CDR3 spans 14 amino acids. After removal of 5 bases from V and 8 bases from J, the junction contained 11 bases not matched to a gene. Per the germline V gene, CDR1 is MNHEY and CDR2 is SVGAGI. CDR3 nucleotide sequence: TGTGCCAGCAGTCTACAGGGGCGATACCGAGAAGCTTTCTTT. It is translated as CASSLQGRYREAFF.

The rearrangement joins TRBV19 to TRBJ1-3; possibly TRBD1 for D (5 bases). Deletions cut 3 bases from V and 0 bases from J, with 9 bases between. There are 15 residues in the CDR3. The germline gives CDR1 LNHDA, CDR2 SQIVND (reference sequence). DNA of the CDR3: TGTGCCAGTAGTATGGGGGGGAACTCTGGAAACACCATATATTTT. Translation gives CASSMGGNSGNTIYF. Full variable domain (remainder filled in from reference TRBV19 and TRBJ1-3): DGGITQSPKYLFRKEGQNVTLSCEQNLNHDAMYWYRQDPGQGLRLIYYSQIVNDFQKGDIAEGYSVSREKKESFPLTVTSAQKNPTAFYLCASSMGGNSGNTIYFGEGSWLTVV.

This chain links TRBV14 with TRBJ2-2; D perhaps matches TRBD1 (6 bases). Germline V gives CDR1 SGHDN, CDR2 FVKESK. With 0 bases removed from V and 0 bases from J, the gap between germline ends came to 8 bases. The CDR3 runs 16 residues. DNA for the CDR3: TGTGCCAGCAGCCAAGAAGGGGGAACGAACACCGGGGAGCTGTTTTTT. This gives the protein CASSQEGGTNTGELFF.